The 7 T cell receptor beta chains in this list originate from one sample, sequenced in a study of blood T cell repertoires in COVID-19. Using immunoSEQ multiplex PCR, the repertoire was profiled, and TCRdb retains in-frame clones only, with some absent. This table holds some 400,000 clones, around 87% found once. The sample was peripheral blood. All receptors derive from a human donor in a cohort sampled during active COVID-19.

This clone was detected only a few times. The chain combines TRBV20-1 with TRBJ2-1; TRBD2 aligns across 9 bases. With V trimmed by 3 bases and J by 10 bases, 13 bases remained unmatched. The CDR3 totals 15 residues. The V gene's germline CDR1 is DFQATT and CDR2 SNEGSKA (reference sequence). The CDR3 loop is CSASVGSGSLGEQFF. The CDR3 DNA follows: TGCAGTGCTAGTGTGGGTAGCGGGAGTCTCGGGGAGCAGTTCTTC.

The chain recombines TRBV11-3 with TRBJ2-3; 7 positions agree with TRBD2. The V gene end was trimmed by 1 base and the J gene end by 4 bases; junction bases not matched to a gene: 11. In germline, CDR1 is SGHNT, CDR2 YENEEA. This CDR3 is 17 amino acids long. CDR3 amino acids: CASSLGASGLGSDTQYF. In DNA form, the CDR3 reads TGTGCCAGCAGCTTAGGAGCAAGTGGACTAGGATCAGATACGCAGTATTTT.

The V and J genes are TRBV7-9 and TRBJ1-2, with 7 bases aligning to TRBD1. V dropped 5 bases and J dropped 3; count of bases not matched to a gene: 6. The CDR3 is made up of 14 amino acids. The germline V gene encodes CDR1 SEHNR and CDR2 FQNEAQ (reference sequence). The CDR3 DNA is TGTGCCAGCAGCCATCGACAGGGACACTATGGCTACACCTTC. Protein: CASSHRQGHYGYTF.

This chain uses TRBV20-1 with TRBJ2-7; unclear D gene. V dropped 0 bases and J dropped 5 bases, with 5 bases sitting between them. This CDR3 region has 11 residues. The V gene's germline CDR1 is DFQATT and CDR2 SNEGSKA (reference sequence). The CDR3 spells CSARDIDEQYF. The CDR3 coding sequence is TGCAGTGCTAGAGATATCGACGAGCAGTACTTC.

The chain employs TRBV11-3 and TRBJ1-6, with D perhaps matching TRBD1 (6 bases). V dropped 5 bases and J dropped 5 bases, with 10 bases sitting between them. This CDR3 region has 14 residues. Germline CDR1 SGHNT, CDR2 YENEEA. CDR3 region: CASSIGGHNSPLHF. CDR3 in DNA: TGTGCCAGCAGCATCGGGGGGCATAATTCACCCCTCCACTTT.

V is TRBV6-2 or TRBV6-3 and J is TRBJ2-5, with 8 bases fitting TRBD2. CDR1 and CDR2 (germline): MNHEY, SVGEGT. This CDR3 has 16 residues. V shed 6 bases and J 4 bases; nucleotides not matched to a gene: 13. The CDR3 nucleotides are TGTGCCAGCAGCCCTGGATCGGGGGGGGAGGTAGAGACCCAGTACTTC. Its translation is CASSPGSGGEVETQYF.

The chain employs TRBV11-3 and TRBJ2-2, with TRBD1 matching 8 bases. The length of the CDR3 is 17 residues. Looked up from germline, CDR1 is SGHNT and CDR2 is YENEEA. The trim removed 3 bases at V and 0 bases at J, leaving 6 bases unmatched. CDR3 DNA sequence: TGTGCCAGCAGCTTGCAGGGGGCAGACGCGAACACCGGGGAGCTGTTTTTT. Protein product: CASSLQGADANTGELFF.